A single sample is the source of the 22 T cell receptor beta chains below, sequenced in a study of response to subunit inactivated influenza vaccine. MiXCR, applied by TCRdb to the RT-PCR reads, yields one record per CDR3 protein. The profile shows 500,000 to 550,000 distinct CDR3 sequences, about 7.2% of them singletons. This specimen was PBMCs from blood, taken around 25 months after vaccination. The source is a man between 50 and 75 years old who received an inactivated influenza vaccine.

There are many counts of this clonotype. The V and J genes are TRBV6-1 and TRBJ2-1; D uncertain. Trimming took 2 bases from V and 0 from J, leaving 17 bases between them. Per germline, CDR1 MNHNS and CDR2 SASEGT. The length of the CDR3 is 18 residues. DNA for the CDR3: TGTGCCAGCAGTGAACGTCGTGGTCTCACAAGCTCCTACAATGAGCAGTTCTTC. Translating it yields CASSERRGLTSSYNEQFF.

The V and J genes are TRBV20-1 and TRBJ2-1; D unclear. Germline values: CDR1 DFQATT, CDR2 SNEGSKA (reference sequence). The CDR3 is 8 amino acids. The V and J ends lost 5 bases and 10 bases respectively, with 3 bases between them. The CDR3 DNA is TGCAGTGCTGAAGAGCAGTTCTTC. Its protein is CSAEEQFF.

This clonotype was found many times. The chain combines TRBV2 with TRBJ2-5; 7 bases are a match to TRBD2. Per germline, CDR1 SNHLY and CDR2 FYNNEI. The CDR3 contains 14 residues. V lost 7 bases and J lost 4; bases outside the gene matches: 9. CDR3 loop: CASTQAGRAETQYF. The CDR3 coding sequence is TGTGCCAGCACTCAGGCGGGGAGGGCAGAGACCCAGTACTTC.

V gene TRBV20-1 combines with J gene TRBJ2-1; TRBD1 aligns across 8 bases. After removal of 1 base from V and 4 bases from J, the junction contained 15 bases not matched to a gene. Germline CDR1 and CDR2: DFQATT and SNEGSKA (reference sequence). The CDR3 runs to 18 residues. CDR3 sequence: CSARVLLSGQGQYNEQFF. The CDR3 DNA is TGCAGTGCTAGAGTTTTGTTGTCAGGACAGGGCCAATACAATGAGCAGTTCTTC.

This clonotype has a handful of counts. The chain combines TRBV4-1 with TRBJ2-1; no firm D call. The germline gives CDR1 MGHRA, CDR2 YSYEKL. The CDR3 consists of 15 residues. V lost 0 bases, J lost 13 bases, and 19 bases lay in between. This CDR3 reads CASSQDYPGLAEQFF. The CDR3 bases are TGCGCCAGCAGCCAAGATTACCCAGGTTTAGCTGAACAGTTCTTC.

This chain connects TRBV5-1 to TRBJ1-2; tentatively, D is TRBD1 (6 bases). V lost 2 bases to trimming and J lost 8 bases, with 16 bases between them. CDR3 length: 14 amino acids. Germline V CDR1 and CDR2: SGHRS, YFSETQ. CDR3 region: CASSFSSGGRGYTF. The CDR3 bases are TGCGCCAGCAGCTTCTCCTCTGGGGGGCGAGGCTACACCTTC.

This clonotype was found a few times. V usage is TRBV11-2 and J usage is TRBJ2-1; D uncertain. Trimming left V 1 base short and J 2 bases short, with 6 bases between. Per germline, CDR1 SGHAT and CDR2 FQNNGV. The CDR3 has 14 residues. CDR3 nucleotide sequence: TGTGCCAGCAGCTTAGGCTTAACCTACAATGAGCAGTTCTTC. It codes for CASSLGLTYNEQFF.

This clonotype was observed a handful of times. The V call is TRBV5-1, the J call TRBJ2-7; unclear D gene. CDR1 is SGHRS, CDR2 YFSETQ, per germline. This CDR3 region has 11 residues. Trimming left V 7 bases short and J 3 bases short, with 8 bases between. CDR3 loop: CASANNYEQYF. DNA of the CDR3: TGCGCCAGCGCCAACAACTACGAGCAGTACTTC. Complete variable domain (other parts from reference TRBV5-1 and TRBJ2-7): KAGVTQTPRYLIKTRGQQVTLSCSPISGHRSVSWYQQTPGQGLQFLFEYFSETQRNKGNFPGRFSGRQFSNSRSEMNVSTLELGDSALYLCASANNYEQYFGPGTRLTVT.

This clonotype was counted a few times. J is TRBJ2-7 and V is TRBV29-1; 8 positions agree with TRBD2. V was clipped by 5 bases and J by 3 bases; unmatched bases: 3. The germline V gene encodes CDR1 SQVTM and CDR2 ANQGSEA. This CDR3 region has 12 residues. The CDR3 DNA reads as TGCAGCGTTATGAGCGGGAGCTACGAGCAGTACTTC. Amino acid sequence: CSVMSGSYEQYF.

CDR3 loop: CASSPTTGWDYNEQFF. CDR3 bases: TGTGCCAGCTCACCAACGACAGGGTGGGACTACAATGAGCAGTTCTTC. The chain couples TRBV18 to TRBJ2-1, with 7 bases aligning to TRBD1. The CDR3 is 16 amino acids. Germline V gene lookup returns CDR1 KGHSH and CDR2 LQKENI. Germline trimming cut 2 bases from V and 3 bases from J; bases unmatched to any gene: 7.

This clonotype was seen repeatedly, ten times or more. The rearrangement uses TRBV4-1 and TRBJ1-2, with D possibly being TRBD1 (5 bases). The germline V gene encodes CDR1 MGHRA and CDR2 YSYEKL. The CDR3 length is 15 residues. V lost 6 bases to trimming and J lost 0 bases, with 14 bases between them. The CDR3 DNA reads TGCGCCAGCAGGGAAGACAGCTTCACTAACTATGGCTACACCTTC. The encoded protein is CASREDSFTNYGYTF.

This clonotype came up a few times. The chain employs TRBV6-1 and TRBJ2-7, with TRBD1 as a possible D gene (6 bases). V lost 6 bases and J lost 1, with 13 bases in between. Per the germline V gene, CDR1 is MNHNS and CDR2 is SASEGT. The CDR3 contains 14 residues. CDR3: CASRTDRISYEQYF. In nucleotides, the CDR3 is TGTGCCAGCAGGACAGACAGGATATCCTACGAGCAGTACTTC.

This clonotype was picked up many times. V and J are TRBV5-1 and TRBJ2-7, with D hard to call. Germline loops: CDR1 SGHRS, CDR2 YFSETQ. Deletions cut 0 bases from V and 2 bases from J, with 6 bases between. The CDR3 totals 13 residues. In DNA, the CDR3 is TGCGCCAGCAGCTTGGACAAAACCTACGAGCAGTACTTC. This sequence encodes CASSLDKTYEQYF.

The table lists this clonotype with many counts. For the CDR3, the DNA is TGTGCCAGCAGTTTCAGGGGGAGCACAGATACGCAGTATTTT. Protein: CASSFRGSTDTQYF. The chain uses TRBV12-3 or TRBV12-4 and TRBJ2-3, with TRBD1 identical over 7 bases. CDR3 size: 14 residues. Losses at the gene ends were 3 bases for V and 0 bases for J; bases not matched to a gene: 0.

The chain employs TRBV12-3 or TRBV12-4 and TRBJ1-1; D is uncertain. The CDR3 length is 15 residues. V was shortened by 2 bases and J by 0 bases, with 10 bases between the two germline ends. The CDR3 here is CASSLRATLNTEAFF. The CDR3 nucleotides are TGTGCCAGCAGTTTACGGGCTACCTTGAACACTGAAGCTTTCTTT.

This clonotype was seen only a few times. The genes are TRBV27 and TRBJ2-7; D is unresolved. Per germline, CDR1 MNHEY and CDR2 SMNVEV (reference sequence). The CDR3 length is 11 residues. Trimming shortened V by 0 bases and J by 6 bases, and 3 bases separated the two germline ends. CDR3 sequence reads: CASSLSGEQYF. As DNA, the CDR3 is TGTGCCAGCAGTTTATCGGGCGAGCAGTACTTC.

In its sample, this clonotype was seen a few times. The V call is TRBV6-5, the J call TRBJ2-7; the D gene is possibly TRBD1 (6 bases). From germline, CDR1 is MNHEY and CDR2 SVGAGI. This CDR3 has 12 residues. V lost 6 bases, J lost 2 bases, and 8 bases lay in between. In DNA form, the CDR3 reads TGTGCCAGCAGGAACAGGGCCTACGAGCAGTACTTC. Translating gives CASRNRAYEQYF.

This clonotype was seen at least ten times. The chain links TRBV6-1 to TRBJ2-7; 8 bases agree with TRBD2. CDR1 is MNHNS and CDR2 is SASEGT in the germline V gene. This CDR3 contains 15 residues. Trimming took 7 bases from V and 3 from J; bases not matched to a gene: 11. The CDR3 here is CASTPEAGVFYEQYF. Written as DNA, the CDR3 is TGTGCCAGCACCCCGGAAGCGGGAGTTTTCTACGAGCAGTACTTC.

This clonotype occurred many times. This rearrangement joins TRBV20-1 to TRBJ1-2; a weak D match, TRBD1 (6 bases). The CDR3 runs 12 residues. Between the trimmed V and J ends, which lost 3 bases and 2 bases, there was a span of 7 bases. Germline V gene lookup returns CDR1 DFQATT and CDR2 SNEGSKA (reference sequence). The CDR3 sequence: CSASTGNYGYTF. DNA of the CDR3: TGCAGTGCTAGCACAGGGAACTATGGCTACACCTTC.

V and J are TRBV15 and TRBJ1-5, with no clear D. This CDR3 spans 15 amino acids. Germline CDR1 LNHNV, CDR2 YYDKDF (reference sequence). V was pared by 3 bases and J by 5 bases, with 14 bases between. In nucleotides, the CDR3 is TGTGCCACCAGCAGGATTCAACTGGTGGATCAGCCCCAGCATTTT. It encodes CATSRIQLVDQPQHF.

In this sample, this clonotype turned up a few times. V and J are TRBV14 and TRBJ2-7, with 9 bases lining up with TRBD1. The CDR3 contains 17 residues. The trim removed 0 bases at V and 2 bases at J, leaving 8 bases unmatched. CDR1 is SGHDN and CDR2 is FVKESK in the germline V gene. The CDR3 loop is CASSQDQGTGPTYEQYF. CDR3 bases: TGTGCCAGCAGCCAAGATCAGGGGACAGGGCCAACCTACGAGCAGTACTTC.

This clonotype was seen repeatedly, ten times or more. The V gene is TRBV10-3, the J gene TRBJ1-2, with 11 bases that match TRBD1. Germline CDR1 reads ENHRY; CDR2 reads SYGVKD. The CDR3 is made up of 13 amino acids. V was pared by 3 bases and J by 7 bases, with 1 base of the junction left unmatched. This chain's CDR3 is CAISDGQGAGYTF. The CDR3, as DNA: TGTGCCATCAGTGACGGACAGGGGGCTGGCTACACCTTC.